This TCR beta chain is from a study of cytomegalovirus exposure and HLA in healthy donors. Study-level background: The platform used for the roughly 120 validation repertoires matched that of the approximately 670 first-cohort repertoires, a later analysis reported.

V trimming: 4 bases; J trimming: 5 bases; junction bases outside the gene matches: 10. The length of the CDR3 is 16 residues. Per the germline V gene, CDR1 is MNHNS and CDR2 is SASEGT. Study-wide points: Specific recognition of CMV antigens was confirmed in vitro for a few chains (all CMV-associated). Researchers catalogued over 150 TCR beta chains as cytomegalovirus-associated.

These donors were members of the roughly 110-subject validation cohort, a group separate from the approximately 700-subject first cohort. Comments on this clone: The antigen remains unidentified.

Generated by immunoSEQ multiplex PCR, the TCRdb table keeps only in-frame clones and is missing some. The repertoire holds around 70,000 clones, with over 85% as singletons. V usage is TRBV6-1 and J usage is TRBJ2-2, with 7 positions matching TRBD1. The sequence was obtained from a man younger than 35 in good health and CMV-seropositive. Sequences were obtained from PBMCs. CDR3 loop: CASSGTGVLITGELFF. In DNA, the CDR3 is TGTGCCAGCAGTGGAACAGGGGTCTTAATAACCGGGGAGCTGTTTTTT.